This is a list of T cell receptor beta chains from one sample in a study of blood T cell repertoires in COVID-19. The method was immunoSEQ multiplex PCR; TCRdb's version includes in-frame clones alone and lacks a portion of them. The sample lists nearly 250,000 clones, around 90% seen once, with around 0.87% in the top ten. The sequencing sample was made of PBMCs or T cells enriched from blood (not recorded which). These receptors were collected from a man aged 45-65 years who had been exposed to COVID-19. Each CDR3 is given with its conserved first and last residue. The D gene is left open where the match is weak. Clone size is stated in some rows and not others, as once, few, many or a class when expanded.

clone_size	j_call	v_call	d_call	cdr3_aa	cdr3_nt
NA	TRBJ1-2	TRBV28	NA	CASSLGGGEYGYTF	TGTGCCAGCAGTCTCGGGGGGGGCGAGTATGGCTACACCTTC
NA	TRBJ2-5	TRBV4-1	NA	CASSQRATRATQYF	TGCGCCAGCAGCCAGAGGGCTACGCGCGCGACCCAGTACTTC
NA	TRBJ2-7	TRBV18	TRBD1	CASSPYSGTGGQYEQYF	TGTGCCAGCTCACCATACTCCGGGACAGGTGGGCAGTACGAGCAGTACTTC
NA	TRBJ2-3	TRBV2	NA	CASSVRSDAPSTDTQYF	TGTGCCAGCAGTGTGAGGTCAGACGCCCCGAGCACAGATACGCAGTATTTT
NA	TRBJ2-1	TRBV3-1/TRBV3-2	TRBD2	CASSQFLAGEQFF	TGTGCCAGCAGCCAATTCCTAGCGGGTGAGCAGTTCTTC
NA	TRBJ1-5	TRBV2	TRBD1	CASRGGTANNQPQHF	TGTGCCAGCAGAGGGGGGACAGCTAATAATCAGCCCCAGCATTTT
NA	TRBJ1-1	TRBV10-1	TRBD1	CASRRDRGTRAFF	TGCGCCAGCAGACGGGACAGGGGAACTCGAGCTTTCTTT
NA	TRBJ1-1	TRBV18	TRBD1	CASSPFIGGMNTEAFF	TGTGCCAGCTCACCATTTATAGGGGGCATGAACACTGAAGCTTTCTTT
NA	TRBJ2-2	TRBV7-3	NA	CASSPFRPGAGGSGELFF	TGTGCCAGCAGCCCCTTCCGTCCAGGGGCGGGTGGCTCCGGGGAGCTGTTTTTT
NA	TRBJ1-2	TRBV19	NA	CASSPPTGYYGYTF	TGTGCCAGTAGTCCTCCGACAGGATACTATGGCTACACCTTC
NA	TRBJ2-7	TRBV7-9	TRBD1	CASSSPGTGYYEQYF	TGTGCCAGCAGCTCCCCCGGGACAGGCTACTACGAGCAGTACTTC
NA	TRBJ2-2	TRBV28	NA	CASSLVGRELFF	TGTGCCAGCAGTTTAGTCGGGAGGGAGCTGTTTTTT
NA	TRBJ2-1	TRBV5-1	TRBD2	CASSVSRFSGGRNEQFF	TGCGCCAGCAGCGTGAGCCGCTTTAGCGGGGGGAGAAATGAGCAGTTCTTC
NA	TRBJ1-2	TRBV7-9	NA	CASRPRQDGYTF	TGTGCCAGCAGACCCCGACAGGATGGCTACACCTTC
few	TRBJ2-7	TRBV5-1	TRBD1	CASSYGQGRSYEQYF	TGCGCCAGCAGCTACGGACAGGGCAGGTCCTACGAGCAGTACTTC
NA	TRBJ1-2	TRBV2	NA	CASSPAPRDYGYTF	TGTGCCAGCAGTCCGGCCCCGAGGGACTATGGCTACACCTTC
NA	TRBJ1-5	TRBV7-9	NA	CASSLQDNQPQHF	TGTGCCAGCAGCTTACAGGACAATCAGCCCCAGCATTTT
NA	TRBJ2-2	TRBV7-9	TRBD1	CASSFRGPMTGELFF	TGTGCCAGCAGTTTTAGGGGGCCGATGACCGGGGAGCTGTTTTTT
NA	TRBJ1-1	TRBV5-8	TRBD1	CASSSPTGWEAFF	TGTGCCAGCAGCTCCCCGACAGGGTGGGAAGCTTTCTTT
NA	TRBJ1-2	TRBV11-2	NA	CASSLRSGLDVYGYTF	TGTGCCAGCAGCTTAAGGTCCGGACTAGATGTCTATGGCTACACCTTC
NA	TRBJ1-1	TRBV10-3	TRBD1	CAIRDRANTEAFF	TGTGCCATCAGAGACAGGGCGAACACTGAAGCTTTCTTT
NA	TRBJ1-2	TRBV6-6	TRBD1	CASSPRDRPNYGYTF	TGTGCCAGCAGTCCCCGGGACAGACCTAACTATGGCTACACCTTC
NA	TRBJ2-3	TRBV5-1	TRBD2	CASSLTSGGVTDTQYF	TGCGCCAGCAGCTTGACTAGCGGGGGTGTCACAGATACGCAGTATTTT
NA	TRBJ1-1	TRBV6-4	TRBD1	CASSGGPGTGSLSGTEAFF	TGTGCCAGCAGTGGGGGGCCCGGGACAGGGAGTTTGTCGGGAACTGAAGCTTTCTTT
NA	TRBJ2-1	TRBV18	TRBD1	CASSRADREWDNEQFF	TGTGCCAGCTCACGTGCCGACAGGGAATGGGACAATGAGCAGTTCTTC
once	TRBJ1-3	TRBV28	NA	CASSSPGRGGNTIYF	TGTGCCAGCAGTTCCCCGGGCCGCGGGGGAAACACCATATATTTT
NA	TRBJ2-1	TRBV7-3	TRBD2	CASSLSSGSGINEQFF	TGTGCCAGCAGCCTCTCTAGCGGGAGCGGTATCAATGAGCAGTTCTTC
NA	TRBJ2-7	TRBV7-2	TRBD1	CASSRQGVKESYEQYF	TGTGCCAGCAGTCGACAGGGGGTGAAAGAATCCTACGAGCAGTACTTC
once	TRBJ2-3	TRBV9	NA	CASSSLSGASTDTQYF	TGTGCCAGCAGCTCCCTTAGCGGAGCGAGCACAGATACGCAGTATTTT
once	TRBJ1-2	TRBV25-1	NA	CASSDPAQGYYGYTF	TGTGCCAGCAGTGACCCCGCCCAGGGCTACTATGGCTACACCTTC
NA	TRBJ1-5	TRBV3-1/TRBV3-2	NA	CASSQGQPWQPQHF	TGTGCCAGCAGCCAAGGACAGCCCTGGCAGCCCCAGCATTTT
NA	TRBJ1-5	TRBV10-3	TRBD1	CAISGGTGDNQPQHF	TGTGCCATCAGTGGTGGGACAGGGGACAATCAGCCCCAGCATTTT
NA	TRBJ1-2	TRBV19	TRBD1	CASNSPGTGVSYGYTF	TGTGCCAGTAACAGCCCCGGGACAGGGGTATCCTATGGCTACACCTTC
NA	TRBJ2-2	TRBV9	TRBD2	CASSVDPSGESTGELFF	TGTGCCAGCAGCGTAGATCCTAGCGGGGAATCAACCGGGGAGCTGTTTTTT
NA	TRBJ2-3	TRBV5-1	NA	CASSYSRGSSDTQYF	TGCGCCAGCAGCTACAGTAGGGGGAGTTCTGATACGCAGTATTTT
NA	TRBJ2-3	TRBV9	TRBD1	CASSVGTGGTDTQYF	TGTGCCAGCAGCGTAGGGACAGGAGGCACAGATACGCAGTATTTT
few	TRBJ1-6	TRBV5-1	NA	CASSLNGGYNSPLHF	TGCGCCAGCAGCTTGAACGGGGGTTATAATTCACCCCTCCACTTT
NA	TRBJ1-2	TRBV6-4	TRBD1	CASSADRGYPRDYGYTF	TGTGCCAGCAGCGCCGACAGGGGATACCCCCGGGACTATGGCTACACCTTC
NA	TRBJ2-5	TRBV18	TRBD1	CASSRPQGAFGETQYF	TGTGCCAGCTCACGGCCACAGGGGGCGTTCGGAGAGACCCAGTACTTC
NA	TRBJ2-2	TRBV5-1	NA	CASSLVLNTGELFF	TGCGCCAGCAGCTTGGTCTTGAACACCGGGGAGCTGTTTTTT
once	TRBJ1-1	TRBV5-8	NA	CASNRLEANTEAFF	TGTGCCAGCAACCGCTTAGAGGCGAACACTGAAGCTTTCTTT
once	TRBJ2-7	TRBV2	TRBD1	CASTKGDSPPYEQYF	TGTGCCAGCACGAAAGGGGACAGCCCTCCCTACGAGCAGTACTTC
NA	TRBJ2-7	TRBV5-1	TRBD1	CASSLGQGVDEQYF	TGCGCCAGCAGCTTGGGGCAGGGGGTCGACGAGCAGTACTTC
NA	TRBJ1-2	TRBV5-1	NA	CASSLEGPRYGYTF	TGCGCCAGCAGCTTGGAGGGGCCGAGGTATGGCTACACCTTC
NA	TRBJ1-2	TRBV7-3	TRBD1	CASSLRQGDGYTF	TGTGCCAGCAGCTTAAGACAGGGTGATGGCTACACCTTC
NA	TRBJ2-7	TRBV5-6	TRBD2	CASRKAGEATYEQYF	TGTGCCAGCAGAAAGGCGGGGGAGGCGACCTACGAGCAGTACTTC
NA	TRBJ2-1	TRBV3-1/TRBV3-2	TRBD2	CASSERAGNEQFF	TGTGCCAGCAGCGAGCGAGCGGGAAATGAGCAGTTCTTC
NA	TRBJ2-2	TRBV7-3	TRBD2	CASSLTGGSGRGYNTGELFF	TGTGCCAGCAGCTTAACGGGTGGTTCCGGGAGGGGCTACAACACCGGGGAGCTGTTTTTT
NA	TRBJ1-1	TRBV7-2	NA	CASSNDRNTEAFF	TGTGCCAGCAGCAACGACAGGAACACTGAAGCTTTCTTT
NA	TRBJ2-3	TRBV28	NA	CASSFRFSTDTQYF	TGTGCCAGCAGTTTCAGATTTAGCACAGATACGCAGTATTTT
NA	TRBJ1-2	TRBV5-1	NA	CASSLFTDSAGYTF	TGCGCCAGCAGCCTTTTCACGGACAGCGCCGGCTACACCTTC
NA	TRBJ2-1	TRBV6-5	TRBD2	CASSSQAGVILYEQFF	TGTGCCAGCAGTTCGCAAGCGGGAGTTATTCTGTATGAGCAGTTCTTC
NA	TRBJ2-5	TRBV7-3	TRBD1	CASSADRGRAETQYF	TGTGCCAGCAGCGCAGACAGGGGGAGGGCCGAGACCCAGTACTTC
NA	TRBJ1-1	TRBV28	NA	CASIMNTEAFF	TGTGCCAGCATCATGAACACTGAAGCTTTCTTT
NA	TRBJ1-6	TRBV5-4	NA	CASSQRESYNSPLHF	TGTGCCAGCAGCCAAAGAGAATCCTATAATTCACCCCTCCACTTT